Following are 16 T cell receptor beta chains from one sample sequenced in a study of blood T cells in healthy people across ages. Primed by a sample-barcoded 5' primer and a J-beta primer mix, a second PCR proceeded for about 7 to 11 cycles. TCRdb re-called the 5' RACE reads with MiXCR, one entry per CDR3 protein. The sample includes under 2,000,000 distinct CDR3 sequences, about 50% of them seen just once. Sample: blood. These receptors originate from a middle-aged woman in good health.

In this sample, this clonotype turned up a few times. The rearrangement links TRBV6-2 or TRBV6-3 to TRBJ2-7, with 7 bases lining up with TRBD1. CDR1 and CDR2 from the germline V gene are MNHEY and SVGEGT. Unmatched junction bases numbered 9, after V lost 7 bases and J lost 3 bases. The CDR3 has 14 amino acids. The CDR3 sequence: CASMETGPNYEQYF. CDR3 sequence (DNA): TGTGCCAGCATGGAGACAGGGCCCAACTACGAGCAGTACTTC.

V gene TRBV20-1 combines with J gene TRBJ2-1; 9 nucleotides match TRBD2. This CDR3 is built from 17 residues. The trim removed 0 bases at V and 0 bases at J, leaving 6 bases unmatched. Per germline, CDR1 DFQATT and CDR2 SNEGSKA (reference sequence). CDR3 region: CSARDVAGAHSYNEQFF. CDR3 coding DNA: TGCAGTGCTAGAGACGTAGCGGGGGCACACTCCTACAATGAGCAGTTCTTC.

The CDR3 DNA reads as TGTGCCAGCAGACACCCGGACAGGGAGGGGGCCTACGAGCAGTACTTC. This translates into CASRHPDREGAYEQYF. The rearrangement links TRBV6-2 or TRBV6-3 to TRBJ2-7, with a weak D call TRBD1 (8 bases). V gave up 6 bases and J gave up 2 bases, with 20 bases separating them. CDR1 and CDR2 from the germline V gene are MNHEY and SVGEGT. The CDR3 totals 16 residues.

CDR3 sequence (DNA): TGTGCCAGCAGTTCTCTGACAGGGGGCCCTGAGACCCAGTACTTC. Protein: CASSSLTGGPETQYF. The chain is built from TRBV28 and TRBJ2-4, with 10 bases identical to TRBD1. The J call is uncertain, as TRBJ2-5 better fits the DNA end. Germline V lookup: CDR1 MDHEN, CDR2 SYDVKM. The CDR3 spans 15 residues.

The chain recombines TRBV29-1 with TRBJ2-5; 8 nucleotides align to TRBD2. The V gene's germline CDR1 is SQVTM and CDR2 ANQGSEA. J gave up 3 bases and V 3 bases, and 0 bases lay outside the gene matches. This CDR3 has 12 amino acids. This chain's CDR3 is CSVDSGEETQYF. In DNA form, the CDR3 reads TGCAGCGTTGATAGCGGGGAAGAGACCCAGTACTTC.

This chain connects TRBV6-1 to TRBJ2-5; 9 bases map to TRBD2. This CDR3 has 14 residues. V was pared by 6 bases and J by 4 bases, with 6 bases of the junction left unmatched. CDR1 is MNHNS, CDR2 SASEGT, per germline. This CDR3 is CASSRGGDVETQYF. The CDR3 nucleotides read TGTGCCAGCAGCCGCGGGGGGGATGTAGAGACCCAGTACTTC.

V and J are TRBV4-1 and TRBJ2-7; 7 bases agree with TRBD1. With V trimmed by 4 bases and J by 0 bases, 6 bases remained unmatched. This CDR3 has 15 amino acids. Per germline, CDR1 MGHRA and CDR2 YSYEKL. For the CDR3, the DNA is TGCGCCAGCAGCCTCCGGGACAGAATCTCCTACGAGCAGTACTTC. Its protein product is CASSLRDRISYEQYF.

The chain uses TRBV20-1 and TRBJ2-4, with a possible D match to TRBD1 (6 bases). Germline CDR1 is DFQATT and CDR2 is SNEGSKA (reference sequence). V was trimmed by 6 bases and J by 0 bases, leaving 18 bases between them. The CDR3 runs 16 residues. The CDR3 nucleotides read TGCAGTGCGCCAGGGGCCCAACAGCTAGCCAAAAACATTCAGTACTTC. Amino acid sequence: CSAPGAQQLAKNIQYF.

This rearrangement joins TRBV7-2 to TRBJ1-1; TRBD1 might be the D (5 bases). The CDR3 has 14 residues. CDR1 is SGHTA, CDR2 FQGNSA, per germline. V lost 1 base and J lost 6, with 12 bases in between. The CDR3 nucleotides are TGTGCCAGCAGCTTAGGAATTATAGGGGCTGAAGCTTTCTTT. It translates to CASSLGIIGAEAFF.

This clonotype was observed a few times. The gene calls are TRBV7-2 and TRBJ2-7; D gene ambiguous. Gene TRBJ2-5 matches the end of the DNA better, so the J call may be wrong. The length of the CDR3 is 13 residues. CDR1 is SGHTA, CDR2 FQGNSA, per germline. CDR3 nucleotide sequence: TGTGCCAGCAGCTACTTCCAGGTTGTGACCCAGTACTTC. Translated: CASSYFQVVTQYF.

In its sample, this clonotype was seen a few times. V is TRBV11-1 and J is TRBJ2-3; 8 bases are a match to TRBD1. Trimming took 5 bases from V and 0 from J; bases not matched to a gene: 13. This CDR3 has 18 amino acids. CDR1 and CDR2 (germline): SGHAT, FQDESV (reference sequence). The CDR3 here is CASSPGLFTGGSTDTQYF. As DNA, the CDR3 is TGTGCCAGCAGCCCCGGACTTTTCACAGGGGGGAGCACAGATACGCAGTATTTT.

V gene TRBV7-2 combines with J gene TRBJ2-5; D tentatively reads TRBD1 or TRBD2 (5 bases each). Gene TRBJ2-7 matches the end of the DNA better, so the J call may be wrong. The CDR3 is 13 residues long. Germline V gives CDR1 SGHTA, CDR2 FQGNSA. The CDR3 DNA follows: TGTGCCAGCAGCTTGGCTCATGGGACCGAGCAGTACTTC. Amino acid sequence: CASSLAHGTEQYF.

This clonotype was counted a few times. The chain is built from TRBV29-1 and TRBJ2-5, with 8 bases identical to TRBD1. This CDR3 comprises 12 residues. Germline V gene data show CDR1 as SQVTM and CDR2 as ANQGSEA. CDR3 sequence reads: CSVTTGAETQYF. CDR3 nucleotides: TGCAGTGTAACGACAGGGGCAGAGACCCAGTACTTC.

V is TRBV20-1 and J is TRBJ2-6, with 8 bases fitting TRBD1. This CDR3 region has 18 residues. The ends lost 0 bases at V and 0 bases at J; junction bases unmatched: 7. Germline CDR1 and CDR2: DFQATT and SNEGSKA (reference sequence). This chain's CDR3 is CSARDLTGGSSGANVLTF. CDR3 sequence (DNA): TGCAGTGCTAGAGATTTAACAGGGGGAAGCTCTGGGGCCAACGTCCTGACTTTC.

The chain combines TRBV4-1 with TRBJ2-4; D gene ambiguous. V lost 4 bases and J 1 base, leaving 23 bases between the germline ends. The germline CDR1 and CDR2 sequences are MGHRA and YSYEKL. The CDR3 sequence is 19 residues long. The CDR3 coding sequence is TGCGCCAGCAGCCTTCCAGTGGGCCCCCCCCCACTGGCCAAAAACATTCAGTACTTC. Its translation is CASSLPVGPPPLAKNIQYF.

The CDR3 sequence: CSAVKGQGKETQYF. Here the CDR3 DNA reads TGCAGTGCTGTAAAGGGACAGGGGAAAGAGACCCAGTACTTC. V and J are TRBV20-1 and TRBJ2-4; 10 bases fit TRBD1. The J call is in doubt because the DNA end fits TRBJ2-5 better. From germline, CDR1 is DFQATT and CDR2 SNEGSKA (reference sequence). This CDR3 is 14 amino acids long.